This T cell receptor (beta chain) was captured by sequencing in a study of cytomegalovirus exposure and HLA in healthy donors. As to this clone: The antigen is unknown.

The donors were members of the validation cohort comprising some 130 subjects, separate from the roughly 640-subject first cohort. General study findings and limits: TCR clusters originating in the first cohort tended to co-occur in the roughly 120 validation repertoires, according to a later analysis. Reported results showed that the classifier diagnosed cytomegalovirus status with high specificity and sensitivity. The study designated 150 or so TCR beta chains cytomegalovirus-associated.

Clones were read by immunoSEQ multiplex PCR, and TCRdb kept only the in-frame ones, dropping some. This table holds approximately 300,000 clones, about nine tenths found once. The CDR3 covers 14 residues. Trimming took 6 bases from V and 6 from J, leaving 15 bases between them. CDR1 is LNHDA and CDR2 is SQIVND in the germline V gene (reference sequence). The V call is TRBV19, the J call TRBJ2-1, with D perhaps TRBD1 (6 bases). The receptor was isolated from a woman between 18 and 30 years old in good health and CMV-seronegative. Sequencing used PBMCs. The CDR3 nucleotides read TGTGCCAGTAGCGTAACAGGGTCCGGCAATGAGCAGTTCTTC. It is translated as CASSVTGSGNEQFF.